This TCR beta chain was profiled in a study of shared clonotypes between healthy human individuals. The CDR3 length is 15 residues. Per germline, CDR1 MGHRA and CDR2 YSYEKL. Losses at the gene ends were 6 bases for V and 6 bases for J; bases not matched to a gene: 10. As to this clone: Antigen: not known.

Terminally differentiated effector memory CD45RA+ cells were excluded from the naive CD8 cells, which were CD45RO-negative and positively selected for CCR7. Healthy and HIV-negative, the adult donors had no recent acute infections or vaccinations. Assay used: immunoSEQ multiplex PCR; TCRdb lists only in-frame clones, some missing. Of approximately 2,200,000 clones detected, about 92% appear once; the ten largest clones hold 1.7%. Study findings and constraints: As a rule, naive subsets had a larger estimated richness than memory subsets. Approximately 5.1% was the fraction of naive CD4 clonotypes found shared across several donors.

Specimen: naive CD8+ T cells from PBMCs. This receptor was taken from a young man in good health. Some clones in this sample may be carry-over from other donors' samples. The gene calls are TRBV4-1 and TRBJ1-4; TRBD1 aligns across 7 bases. The CDR3 DNA reads TGCGCCAGCAGACCCAACAGGGGAGGGTATGAAAAACTGTTTTTT. This gives the protein CASRPNRGGYEKLFF.